What follows are 20 T cell receptor beta chains derived from one specimen sequenced in a study of blood T cell repertoires in COVID-19. Profiling relied on immunoSEQ multiplex PCR, and the TCRdb table lists in-frame clones only, not all of them. This sample carries over 200,000 clones, nearly 90% of them seen once, and the ten largest clones take 10% to 14%. The sample taken for sequencing was PBMCs or T cells enriched from blood (not recorded which). These receptors originate from a man between 25 and 39 years old who had recovered from COVID-19.

This chain connects TRBV28 to TRBJ1-5; 9 nucleotides align to TRBD1. Trimming at V came to 2 bases and at J to 2 bases, leaving 16 bases not matched to a gene. Germline V gene lookup returns CDR1 MDHEN and CDR2 SYDVKM. This CDR3 contains 20 residues. The CDR3 here is CASSLQLGTGRKVGNQPQHF. DNA for the CDR3: TGTGCCAGCAGTTTACAACTCGGGACAGGGAGAAAGGTCGGCAATCAGCCCCAGCATTTT.

This clone was seen a single time. The chain has TRBV6-5 and TRBJ2-7; D unclear. Germline values: CDR1 MNHEY, CDR2 SVGAGI. CDR3 length: 14 residues. V gave up 5 bases and J gave up 3 bases, with 14 bases separating them. CDR3 sequence reads: CASSISVVSYEQYF. CDR3 nucleotide sequence: TGTGCCAGCAGTATCTCAGTGGTAAGCTACGAGCAGTACTTC.

V gene TRBV4-1 combines with J gene TRBJ2-1; no reliable D call. The ends were cut back, 4 bases at V and 5 bases at J, with 3 bases in the middle. Germline assignment: CDR1 MGHRA and CDR2 YSYEKL. This CDR3 is built from 11 residues. The CDR3 region has the DNA TGCGCCAGCAGCCTCAACAATGAGCAGTTCTTC. Its protein is CASSLNNEQFF.

The gene calls are TRBV27 and TRBJ2-7; TRBD1 aligns across 9 bases. The ends lost 6 bases at V and 6 bases at J; junction bases unmatched: 15. Germline CDR1 MNHEY, CDR2 SMNVEV (reference sequence). The CDR3 spans 16 residues. The CDR3 region is CASRSNYRGRIPEQYF. The CDR3 DNA sequence: TGTGCCAGCAGATCCAATTACAGGGGGCGCATCCCCGAGCAGTACTTC.

The V gene is TRBV10-3, the J gene TRBJ2-7; D might be TRBD1 (5 bases). The CDR3 totals 15 residues. Germline V gene sequence: CDR1 ENHRY, CDR2 SYGVKD. With 0 bases removed from V and 1 base from J, the gap between germline ends came to 10 bases. The CDR3, as DNA: TGTGCCATCAGTGAGTCCCCAGGGCCTTCCTACGAGCAGTACTTC. Translating it yields CAISESPGPSYEQYF.

The chain couples TRBV7-9 to TRBJ1-4, with 7 bases matching TRBD1. CDR1 is SEHNR and CDR2 is FQNEAQ in the germline V gene (reference sequence). The CDR3 consists of 15 residues. The J segment lost 7 bases and the V segment lost 4 bases, leaving 9 bases of the junction unmatched. The CDR3 sequence is CASSSMTGLGEKLFF. The CDR3 nucleotides are TGTGCCAGCAGCTCCATGACAGGGTTAGGTGAAAAACTGTTTTTT.

The chain carries TRBV6-5 and TRBJ2-3; D remains ambiguous. The CDR3 consists of 15 residues. Trimming cost V 4 bases and J 4 bases, with 15 bases left between them. Per the germline V gene, CDR1 is MNHEY and CDR2 is SVGAGI. This CDR3 reads CASSLGRQKADTQYF. Here the CDR3 DNA reads TGTGCCAGCAGTTTGGGCAGGCAAAAAGCAGATACGCAGTATTTT.

The chain combines TRBV11-2 with TRBJ1-2; no reliable D call. CDR1 and CDR2 (germline): SGHAT, FQNNGV. The CDR3 length is 15 residues. Trimming removed 3 bases from V and 0 bases from J, with 11 bases in between. The CDR3 region is CASSFDWRPNYGYTF. The DNA of the CDR3 is TGTGCCAGCAGCTTCGATTGGAGGCCTAACTATGGCTACACCTTC. The complete variable domain, with remaining parts taken from reference TRBV11-2 and TRBJ1-2, reads EAGVAQSPRYKIIEKRQSVAFWCNPISGHATLYWYQQILGQGPKLLIQFQNNGVVDDSQLPKDRFSAERLKGVDSTLKIQPAKLEDSAVYLCASSFDWRPNYGYTFGSGTRLTVV.

The rearrangement links TRBV2 to TRBJ2-3, with a tentative D call TRBD2 (5 bases). CDR3 size: 11 residues. V was shortened by 8 bases and J by 6 bases, with 9 bases between the two germline ends. Germline CDR1 SNHLY, CDR2 FYNNEI. The CDR3 loop is CASQAGDTQYF. The CDR3 DNA sequence: TGTGCCAGCCAGGCGGGTGATACGCAGTATTTT.

The chain joins TRBV10-3 to TRBJ1-4; D is ambiguous. The CDR3 loop spans 14 amino acids. Deletions cut 6 bases from V and 0 bases from J, with 8 bases between. The germline CDR1 and CDR2 sequences are ENHRY and SYGVKD. The CDR3 reads CAISPDATNEKLFF. The CDR3 DNA is TGTGCCATCAGCCCAGATGCAACTAATGAAAAACTGTTTTTT.

The chain recombines TRBV19 with TRBJ1-1, with a tentative D call TRBD1 (5 bases). The CDR3 spans 13 residues. Germline V lookup: CDR1 LNHDA, CDR2 SQIVND (reference sequence). Trimming shortened V by 6 bases and J by 1 base, and 9 bases separated the two germline ends. DNA of the CDR3: TGTGCCAGTAGGCCTACAGGGAACACTGAAGCTTTCTTT. It is translated as CASRPTGNTEAFF.

The J gene is TRBJ2-1, the V gene TRBV28, with 8 bases that match TRBD1. The CDR3 contains 16 residues. J lost 7 bases, V lost 6 bases, and 14 bases had no gene match. CDR1 is MDHEN and CDR2 is SYDVKM in the germline V gene. The CDR3 loop is CASSARRQGRGNEQFF. The CDR3 bases are TGTGCCAGCAGCGCAAGAAGACAGGGGCGAGGGAATGAGCAGTTCTTC.

The J gene is TRBJ1-5, the V gene TRBV19; TRBD1 matches 11 bases. V shed 7 bases and J 2 bases; nucleotides not matched to a gene: 10. The germline gives CDR1 LNHDA, CDR2 SQIVND (reference sequence). This CDR3 comprises 17 residues. The CDR3 bases are TGTGCCAGTAAGTGGGGACAGGGGGACATCGGCAATCAGCCCCAGCATTTT. It encodes CASKWGQGDIGNQPQHF.

The chain links TRBV30 to TRBJ2-5, with 7 bases matching TRBD2. With 0 bases clipped from V and 1 base from J, the junction kept 8 bases outside the gene matches. Per germline, CDR1 GTSNPN and CDR2 SVGIG (reference sequence). The length of the CDR3 is 16 residues. The CDR3 region has the DNA TGTGCCTGGAGTGTATTGGGGGGGGATATCCAAGAGACCCAGTACTTC. It yields the protein CAWSVLGGDIQETQYF.

The gene calls are TRBV10-3 and TRBJ2-5; TRBD1 might be the D (6 bases). Trimming shortened V by 2 bases and J by 2 bases, and 18 bases separated the two germline ends. This CDR3 is built from 17 residues. Per the germline V gene, CDR1 is ENHRY and CDR2 is SYGVKD. The CDR3 coding sequence is TGTGCCATCAGTGAGCCCACCGGCAGGGGCCCTCAAGAGACCCAGTACTTC. This encodes CAISEPTGRGPQETQYF.

The sample holds one count of this clone. The rearrangement uses TRBV18 and TRBJ2-1; 8 bases fit TRBD2. CDR3 size: 18 residues. Trimming took 3 bases from V and 0 from J; bases not matched to a gene: 10. The germline V gene encodes CDR1 KGHSH and CDR2 LQKENI. The CDR3 sequence: CASSPLILAGRSYNEQFF. Written as DNA, the CDR3 is TGTGCCAGCTCACCTCTTATCCTAGCGGGCCGCTCCTACAATGAGCAGTTCTTC. Looking up the rest from reference TRBV18 and TRBJ2-1 gives the full variable domain: NAGVMQNPRHLVRRRGQEARLRCSPMKGHSHVYWYRQLPEEGLKFMVYLQKENIIDESGMPKERFSAEFPKEGPSILRIQQVVRGDSAAYFCASSPLILAGRSYNEQFFGPGTRLTVL.

J is TRBJ1-1 and V is TRBV30; the D is unclear. Trimming pared 0 bases from V and 9 bases from J, leaving 17 bases between. This CDR3 region has 14 residues. CDR1 GTSNPN and CDR2 SVGIG come from the germline V gene (reference sequence). This CDR3 is CAWSVLSGGNQAFF. CDR3 DNA sequence: TGTGCCTGGAGTGTACTTTCAGGAGGGAACCAAGCTTTCTTT.

The count of this clone is one. The chain links TRBV19 to TRBJ2-5, with D possibly being TRBD1 (5 bases). The V end lost 3 bases, the J end lost 5 bases, and 10 bases lay between the germline ends. CDR1 and CDR2 from the germline V gene are LNHDA and SQIVND (reference sequence). The CDR3 extends over 13 amino acids. The CDR3 DNA is TGTGCCAGTAGTATTAGGGGTCGGGAGACCCAGTACTTC. Translated: CASSIRGRETQYF.

Written as DNA, the CDR3 is TGCGCCAGCAGCTTGGACTCAGAGGATCAGCCCCAGCATTTT. This sequence encodes CASSLDSEDQPQHF. The V and J genes are TRBV5-1 and TRBJ1-5; D gene ambiguous. Trimming removed 0 bases from V and 5 bases from J, with 9 bases in between. This CDR3 is 14 amino acids long. Germline V CDR1 and CDR2: SGHRS, YFSETQ. Using reference TRBV5-1 and TRBJ1-5 for the parts outside the CDR3, the full variable domain is KAGVTQTPRYLIKTRGQQVTLSCSPISGHRSVSWYQQTPGQGLQFLFEYFSETQRNKGNFPGRFSGRQFSNSRSEMNVSTLELGDSALYLCASSLDSEDQPQHFGDGTRLSIL.

The chain recombines TRBV24-1 with TRBJ1-1; 7 nucleotides line up with TRBD1. Losses at the gene ends were 4 bases for V and 5 bases for J; bases not matched to a gene: 3. The CDR3 contains 13 residues. Germline CDR1 reads KGHDR; CDR2 reads SFDVKD. In DNA, the CDR3 is TGTGCCACCAGTGAGAACAGGGGAACTGAAGCTTTCTTT. Translated: CATSENRGTEAFF.